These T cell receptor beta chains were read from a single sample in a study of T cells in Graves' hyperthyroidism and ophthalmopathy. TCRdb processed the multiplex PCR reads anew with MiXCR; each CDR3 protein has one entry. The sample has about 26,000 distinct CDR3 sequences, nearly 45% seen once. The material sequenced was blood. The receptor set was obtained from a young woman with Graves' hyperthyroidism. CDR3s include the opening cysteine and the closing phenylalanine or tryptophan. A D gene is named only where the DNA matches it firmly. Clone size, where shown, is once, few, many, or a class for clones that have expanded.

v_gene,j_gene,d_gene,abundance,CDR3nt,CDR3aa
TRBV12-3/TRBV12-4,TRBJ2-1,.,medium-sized,TGTGCCAGCAGTTCCGGACGGTACAATGAGCAGTTCTTC,CASSSGRYNEQFF
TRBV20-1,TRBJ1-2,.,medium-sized,TGCAGTGCTAGAGATCGGCTAGGGACGATCACCTTC,CSARDRLGTITF
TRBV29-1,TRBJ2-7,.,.,TGCAGCGTTGTGGGTAGCGCCGACTACGAGCAGTACTTC,CSVVGSADYEQYF
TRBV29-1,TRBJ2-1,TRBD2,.,TGCAGCGTTGTGGCGGGACTAGCGGGTTATGAGCAGTTCTTC,CSVVAGLAGYEQFF
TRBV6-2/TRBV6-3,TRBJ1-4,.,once,TGTGCCAGCAGCACAACAGCCCGGACAAAGGGGAATGAAAAACTGTTTTTT,CASSTTARTKGNEKLFF
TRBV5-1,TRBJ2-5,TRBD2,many,TGCGCCAGCACCTCGGGTCGGGGGGGTAGAATCCAAGAGACCCAGTACTTC,CASTSGRGGRIQETQYF
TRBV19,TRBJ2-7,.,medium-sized,TGTGCCAGTAGTAACCGGACAGTCTCCTACGAGCAGTACTTC,CASSNRTVSYEQYF
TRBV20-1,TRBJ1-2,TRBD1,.,TGCAGTGCTAGGGACAGGTTGGGGGCTAACTATGGCTACACCTTC,CSARDRLGANYGYTF
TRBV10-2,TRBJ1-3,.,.,.,CASKRGGSDTEAFFGQGTIYF
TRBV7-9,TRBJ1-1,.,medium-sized,TGTGCCAGCACCACGAACACTGAAGCTTTCTTT,CASTTNTEAFF
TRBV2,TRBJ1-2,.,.,TGTGCCAGCAGAGTGGACTTTCACAGCTATGGCTACACCTTC,CASRVDFHSYGYTF
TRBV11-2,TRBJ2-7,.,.,TGTGCCAGCAGCTGGGAGGGGGGGACCCACGAGCAGTACTTC,CASSWEGGTHEQYF
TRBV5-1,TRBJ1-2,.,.,TGCGCCAGCAGGGATGGTTCAAACTATGGCTACACCTTC,CASRDGSNYGYTF
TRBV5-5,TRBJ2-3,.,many,TGTGCCAGCAGCTTGCGGGGCTTCGGGGGGCGGGCAGATACGCAGTATTTT,CASSLRGFGGRADTQYF
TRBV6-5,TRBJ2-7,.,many,TGTGCCAGCAGTTCAACGGACGAGGCAGACTACGAGCAGTACTTC,CASSSTDEADYEQYF
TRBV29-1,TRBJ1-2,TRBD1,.,TGCAGCGCCGGAACCGGGACAGGGGACGGCTACACCTTC,CSAGTGTGDGYTF
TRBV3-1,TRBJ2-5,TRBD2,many,TGTGCCAGCAGCCAAGCGGGAGGATGGCAAGAGACCCAGTACTTC,CASSQAGGWQETQYF
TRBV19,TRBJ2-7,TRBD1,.,TGTGCCAGTTATGGTAGGGACAGGGACGACGAGCAGTACTTC,CASYGRDRDDEQYF
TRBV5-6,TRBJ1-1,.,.,TGTGCCAGTAGCTTGGGGTGGGCCCGGGCTTTCTTT,CASSLGWARAFF
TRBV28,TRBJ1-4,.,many,TGTGCCAGCAGTTTCGGCGGGGGGGCGGGTGAAAAACTGTTTTTT,CASSFGGGAGEKLFF
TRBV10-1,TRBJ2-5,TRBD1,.,TGCGCCAGCGCACGAACAGGGGATCAGCCCCAGTACTTC,CASARTGDQPQYF
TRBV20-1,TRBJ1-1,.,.,TGCAGCGAACTAGGTACCGGGGATTACAACACTGAAGCTTTCTTT,CSELGTGDYNTEAFF
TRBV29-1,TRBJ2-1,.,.,TGCAGTTACCCACGAGGCGAGGGTTACAATGAGCAGTTCTTC,CSYPRGEGYNEQFF
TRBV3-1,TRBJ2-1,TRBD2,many,TGTGCCAGCAGCCAATCGCGGGAGGGTAAGGGGTTCTTC,CASSQSREGKGFF
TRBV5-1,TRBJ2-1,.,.,TGCGCCAGCAGCTTGGCAACAGATACGCAGTTCTTC,CASSLATDTQFF
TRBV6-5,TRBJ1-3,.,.,TGTACCAGCAGTTACAGTGAATCTGGAAACACCATATATTTT,CTSSYSESGNTIYF
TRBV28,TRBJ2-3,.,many,TGTGCCAGCAGTTCTAACACAGATACGCAGTATTTT,CASSSNTDTQYF
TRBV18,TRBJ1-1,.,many,TGTGCCAGCTCACCACCGTCAGGCTCCGATGAAGCTTTCTTT,CASSPPSGSDEAFF
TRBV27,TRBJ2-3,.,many,TGTGCCAGCAGTTTAACTAGCTGGACTAGCACAGATACGCAGTATTTT,CASSLTSWTSTDTQYF
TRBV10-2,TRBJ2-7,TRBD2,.,TGCGCCACAGCTGGACTAGCGGCCAGAGAGCAGTACTTC,CATAGLAAREQYF
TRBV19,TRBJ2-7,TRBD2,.,TGTGCCAGTAGGACTAGCGGGCCAAGGTACTTC,CASRTSGPRYF
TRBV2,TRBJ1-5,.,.,TGTGCCAGCAGCGACCTTGGCCTGGGGCCCCAGCATTTT,CASSDLGLGPQHF
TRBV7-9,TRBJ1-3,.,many,TGTGCCAGCAGCTTAGGAGAAACAGGGAAAGCTGGAAACACCATATATTTT,CASSLGETGKAGNTIYF
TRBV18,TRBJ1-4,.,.,TGTGCCAGCCGGATCAGTGCTGCAACTAATGAAAAACTGTTTTTT,CASRISAATNEKLFF
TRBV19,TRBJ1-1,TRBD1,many,TGTGCCAGTAGGGGACAGGGAGCCGGGACTGAAGCTTTCTTT,CASRGQGAGTEAFF
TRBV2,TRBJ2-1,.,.,TGCGCCAGCAGTGTAATGGGGAGCAGCTACAATGAGCAGTTCTTC,CASSVMGSSYNEQFF
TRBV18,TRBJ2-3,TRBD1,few,TGTGCCAGCTCACACATGGGCTCACAGGGGGCCGGCACAGATACGCAGTATTTT,CASSHMGSQGAGTDTQYF
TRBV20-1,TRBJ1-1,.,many,TGCAGTGCTAGACAGACAGACACTGAAGCTTTCTTT,CSARQTDTEAFF
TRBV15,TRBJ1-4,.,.,TGTGCCACCAGCAGAGATACTAATGAAAAACTGTTTTTT,CATSRDTNEKLFF
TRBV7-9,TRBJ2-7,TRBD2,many,TGTGCCAGCAGCTCCCCGGGGGGACGCACCTACGAGCAGTACTTC,CASSSPGGRTYEQYF
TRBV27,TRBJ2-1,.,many,TGTGCCAGCACAGGGGCCCCATTGAGTGATGAGCAGTTCTTC,CASTGAPLSDEQFF